This TCR beta chain was observed in a study of T cell responses to AZD1222 COVID-19 vaccine. At the level of the study: Pooling of second doses given at about 4 or about 12 weeks was done.

On this clone: Its cognate antigen is unknown.

Study outcomes and limitations: The reported proportion of spike-specific TCRs targeting unmutated variant regions was nearly half. There were vaccine-associated CD4 TCRs across spike, dominant at 160-218 and 743-854.

Assay used: immunoSEQ multiplex PCR; TCRdb lists only in-frame clones, some missing. The sample yields tens of thousands of clones, over 75% seen once. The specimen was peripheral blood, collected on day 0 of AZD1222 vaccination. The origin of this receptor is an adult in good health.

The CDR3 is CSVEAFSTGELFF. In DNA form, the CDR3 reads TGCAGCGTTGAGGCCTTTTCCACCGGGGAGCTGTTTTTT. This chain connects TRBV29-1 to TRBJ2-2; no reliable D call. Germline CDR1 SQVTM, CDR2 ANQGSEA. Trimming cost V 3 bases and J 4 bases, with 9 bases left between them. The CDR3 loop spans 13 amino acids.